A single sample is the source of the 6 T cell receptor beta chains below, sequenced in a study of CD8 T cells in ankylosing spondylitis. TCRdb independently ran MiXCR on the 5' RACE reads; one entry per CDR3 protein. The sample carries some 150,000 distinct CDR3 sequences, about an eighth recorded once. The sequencing sample was made of blood, either unsorted or a sorted T cell fraction (not recorded which). These receptors came from a female donor with ankylosing spondylitis or in good health (not recorded which).

This clonotype was picked up many times. V and J are TRBV7-8 and TRBJ1-2; 8 bases are shared with TRBD1. Germline V gives CDR1 SGHVS, CDR2 FQNEAQ. The CDR3 runs to 14 residues. V lost 5 bases, J lost 7 bases, and 9 bases stayed unmatched. CDR3 sequence (DNA): TGTGCCAGCAGCCCACTTAACGACAGGGGTGGCTACACCTTC. Amino acids: CASSPLNDRGGYTF.

The rearrangement uses TRBV5-1 and TRBJ2-5; 7 nucleotides agree with TRBD1. V lost 0 bases, J lost 4 bases, and 6 bases stayed unmatched. CDR3 size: 15 residues. Germline values: CDR1 SGHRS, CDR2 YFSETQ. The CDR3 sequence is CASSLVGGAVETQYF. CDR3 DNA sequence: TGCGCCAGCAGCTTGGTAGGGGGCGCGGTAGAGACCCAGTACTTC.

This clonotype showed up many times. This chain links TRBV20-1 with TRBJ2-7; TRBD2 agrees at 7 bases. Germline CDR1 and CDR2: DFQATT and SNEGSKA (reference sequence). V was pared by 5 bases and J by 0 bases, with 10 bases of the junction left unmatched. The CDR3 consists of 15 residues. CDR3 coding DNA: TGCAGTGCTGTAACCAGGGAGGGGTCCTCCTACGAGCAGTACTTC. Translation gives CSAVTREGSSYEQYF.

This clonotype occurred many times. The chain links TRBV5-1 to TRBJ2-7, with D perhaps being TRBD1 or TRBD2 (6 bases each). The CDR3 contains 16 residues. Trimming stripped 4 bases from V and 4 bases from J, with 21 bases between. CDR1 and CDR2 from the germline V gene are SGHRS and YFSETQ. DNA of the CDR3: TGCGCCAGCAGCCCCGTCTTGGCGGGGACATTATACGAGCAGTACTTC. This translates into CASSPVLAGTLYEQYF.

The chain joins TRBV4-1 to TRBJ2-7; 7 nucleotides match TRBD2. The CDR3 consists of 14 residues. J lost 6 bases, V lost 4 bases, and 9 bases had no gene match. CDR1 and CDR2 (germline): MGHRA, YSYEKL. Written as DNA, the CDR3 is TGCGCCAGCAGCCTCGAGCGGGGCGGGACCGAGCAGTACTTC. This sequence encodes CASSLERGGTEQYF.

CDR3 sequence (DNA): TGTGCCAGCAGCAGAGACAGGCCCTACGAGCAGTACTTC. Translated: CASSRDRPYEQYF. The V call is TRBV21-1, the J call TRBJ2-7; the table's D call of TRBD1 was not tested on the DNA. TRBV21-1 is classified as a pseudogene. The CDR3 has 13 residues.